Below are 4 T cell receptor beta chains sequenced from a single sample in a study of blood T cell repertoires in COVID-19. Produced via immunoSEQ multiplex PCR; TCRdb's table is partial and in-frame only. The sample includes about 140,000 clones, 80% to 90% of them seen just once. Sequencing was done on a sample of peripheral blood. The receptors come from a man between 60 and 75 years old with active or convalescent COVID-19.

The chain carries TRBV19 and TRBJ2-3, with 9 bases identical to TRBD2. V was clipped by 3 bases and J by 2 bases; unmatched bases: 12. CDR1 and CDR2 from the germline V gene are LNHDA and SQIVND (reference sequence). The CDR3 extends over 18 amino acids. Here the CDR3 DNA reads TGTGCCAGTAGTATCCCCTTTAGCGGGGGTCGCAACACAGATACGCAGTATTTT. Its translation: CASSIPFSGGRNTDTQYF.

The V gene is TRBV3-1 (or the pseudogene TRBV3-2), the J gene TRBJ2-5; possible D gene TRBD2, 5 bases. Trimming left V 4 bases short and J 6 bases short, with 18 bases between. This CDR3 spans 15 amino acids. Germline V CDR1 and CDR2: LGHDT, YNNKEL (reference sequence). CDR3 residues: CASSPHGSRGQTQYF. CDR3 bases: TGTGCCAGCAGCCCCCATGGGTCCCGCGGGCAGACCCAGTACTTC.

This chain links TRBV19 with TRBJ2-1; TRBD2 matches 12 bases. With 4 bases clipped from V and 0 bases from J, the junction kept 10 bases outside the gene matches. Looked up from germline, CDR1 is LNHDA and CDR2 is SQIVND (reference sequence). This CDR3 is built from 19 residues. The CDR3 sequence: CASSNSLAGGSSSYNEQFF. The CDR3 nucleotides read TGTGCCAGTAGTAACTCACTAGCGGGAGGATCGAGCTCCTACAATGAGCAGTTCTTC. The full variable domain, rest sourced from reference TRBV19 and TRBJ2-1, is DGGITQSPKYLFRKEGQNVTLSCEQNLNHDAMYWYRQDPGQGLRLIYYSQIVNDFQKGDIAEGYSVSREKKESFPLTVTSAQKNPTAFYLCASSNSLAGGSSSYNEQFFGPGTRLTVL.

The chain has TRBV6-5 and TRBJ1-6; weak D call: TRBD1 (5 bases). Germline V gene data show CDR1 as MNHEY and CDR2 as SVGAGI. Trimming took 5 bases from V and 7 from J, leaving 9 bases between them. The CDR3 spans 13 residues. CDR3 DNA: TGTGCCAGCAGTATGGAGGGGAATTCACCCCTCCACTTT. Translated: CASSMEGNSPLHF.